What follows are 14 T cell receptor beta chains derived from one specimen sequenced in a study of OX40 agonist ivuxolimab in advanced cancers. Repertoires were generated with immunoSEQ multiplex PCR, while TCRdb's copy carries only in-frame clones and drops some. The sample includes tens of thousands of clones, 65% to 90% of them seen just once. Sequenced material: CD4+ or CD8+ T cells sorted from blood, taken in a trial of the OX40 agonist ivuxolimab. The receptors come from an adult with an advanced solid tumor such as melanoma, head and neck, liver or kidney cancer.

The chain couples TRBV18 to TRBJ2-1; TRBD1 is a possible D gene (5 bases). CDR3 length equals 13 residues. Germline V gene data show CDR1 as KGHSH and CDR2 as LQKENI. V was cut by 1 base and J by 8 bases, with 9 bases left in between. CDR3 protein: CASSPRLGDEQFF. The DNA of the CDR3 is TGTGCCAGCTCACCACGGTTAGGGGATGAGCAGTTCTTC.

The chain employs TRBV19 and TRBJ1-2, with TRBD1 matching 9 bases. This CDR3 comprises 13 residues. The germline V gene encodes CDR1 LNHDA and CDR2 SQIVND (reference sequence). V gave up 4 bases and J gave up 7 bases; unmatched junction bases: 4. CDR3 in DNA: TGTGCCAGTAGTAGGACAGGGGAGGCTGGCTACACCTTC. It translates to CASSRTGEAGYTF.

This chain's CDR3 is CASSLAVGLNYGYTF. The CDR3 nucleotides are TGTGCCAGCAGCTTAGCCGTCGGATTAAACTATGGCTACACCTTC. The rearrangement uses TRBV7-2 and TRBJ1-2; D is unclear. V lost 0 bases, J lost 2 bases, and 10 bases lay in between. Germline assignment: CDR1 SGHTA and CDR2 FQGNSA. This CDR3 has 15 amino acids.

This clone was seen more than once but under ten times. Here the CDR3 DNA reads TGTGCCACCAGCAGAGATAACGGACAAGAGACCCAGTACTTC. This translates into CATSRDNGQETQYF. The chain combines TRBV15 with TRBJ2-5; D remains ambiguous. Germline values: CDR1 LNHNV, CDR2 YYDKDF (reference sequence). CDR3 length: 14 amino acids. V was shortened by 0 bases and J by 2 bases, with 7 bases between the two germline ends.

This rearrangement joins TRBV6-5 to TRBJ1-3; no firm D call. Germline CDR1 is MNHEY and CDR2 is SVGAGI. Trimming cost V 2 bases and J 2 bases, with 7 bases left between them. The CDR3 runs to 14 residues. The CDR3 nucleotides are TGTGCCAGCAGTTACGAGGCAACTGGAAACACCATATATTTT. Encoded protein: CASSYEATGNTIYF.

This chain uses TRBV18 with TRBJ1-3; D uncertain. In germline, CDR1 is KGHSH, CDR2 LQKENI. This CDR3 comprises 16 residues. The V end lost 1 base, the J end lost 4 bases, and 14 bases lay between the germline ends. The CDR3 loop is CASSPQGNQFGNTIYF. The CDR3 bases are TGTGCCAGCTCACCACAGGGTAATCAATTCGGAAACACCATATATTTT.

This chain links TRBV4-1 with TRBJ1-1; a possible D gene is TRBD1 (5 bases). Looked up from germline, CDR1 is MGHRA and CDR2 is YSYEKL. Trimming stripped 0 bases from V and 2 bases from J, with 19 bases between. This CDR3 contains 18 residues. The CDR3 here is CASSQELGRVVKNTEAFF. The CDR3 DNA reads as TGCGCCAGCAGCCAAGAATTGGGCAGGGTTGTCAAAAACACTGAAGCTTTCTTT.

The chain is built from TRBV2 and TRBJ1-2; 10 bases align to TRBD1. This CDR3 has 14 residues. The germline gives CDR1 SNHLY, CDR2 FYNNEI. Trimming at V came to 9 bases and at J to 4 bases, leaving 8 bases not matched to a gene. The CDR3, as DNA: TGTGCCAGTCTCCCGGGGACAGGGGCCTATGGCTACACCTTC. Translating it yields CASLPGTGAYGYTF.

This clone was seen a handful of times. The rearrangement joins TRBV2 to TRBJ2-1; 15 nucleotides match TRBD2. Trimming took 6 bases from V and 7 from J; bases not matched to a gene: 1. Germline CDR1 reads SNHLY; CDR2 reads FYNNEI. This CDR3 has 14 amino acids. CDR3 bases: TGTGCCAGCAGCGGGACTAGCGGGAGGAATGAGCAGTTCTTC. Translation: CASSGTSGRNEQFF.

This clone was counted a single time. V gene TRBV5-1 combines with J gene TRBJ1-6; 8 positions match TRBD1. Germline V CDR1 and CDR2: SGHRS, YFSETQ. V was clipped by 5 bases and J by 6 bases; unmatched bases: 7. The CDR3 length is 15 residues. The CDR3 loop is CASSQGAQANSPLHF. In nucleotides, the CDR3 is TGCGCCAGCAGTCAGGGGGCGCAGGCTAATTCACCCCTCCACTTT. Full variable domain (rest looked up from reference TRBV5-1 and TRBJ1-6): KAGVTQTPRYLIKTRGQQVTLSCSPISGHRSVSWYQQTPGQGLQFLFEYFSETQRNKGNFPGRFSGRQFSNSRSEMNVSTLELGDSALYLCASSQGAQANSPLHFGNGTRLTVT.

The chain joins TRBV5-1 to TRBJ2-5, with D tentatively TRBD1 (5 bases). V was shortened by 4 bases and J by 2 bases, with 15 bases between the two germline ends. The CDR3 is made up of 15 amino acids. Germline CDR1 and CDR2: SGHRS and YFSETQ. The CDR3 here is CASSLVWGPQETQYF. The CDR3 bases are TGCGCCAGCAGCCTGGTTTGGGGCCCTCAAGAGACCCAGTACTTC.

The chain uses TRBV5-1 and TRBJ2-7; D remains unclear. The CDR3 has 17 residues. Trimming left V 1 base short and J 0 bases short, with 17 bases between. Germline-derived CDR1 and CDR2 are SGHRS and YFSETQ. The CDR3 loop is CASSLFPRVQSSYEQYF. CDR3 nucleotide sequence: TGCGCCAGCAGCTTGTTCCCTAGGGTGCAAAGCTCCTACGAGCAGTACTTC.

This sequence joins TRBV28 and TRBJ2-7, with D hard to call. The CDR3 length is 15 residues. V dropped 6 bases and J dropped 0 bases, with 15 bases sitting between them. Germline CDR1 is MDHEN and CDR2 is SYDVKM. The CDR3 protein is CASSPAARTSYEQYF. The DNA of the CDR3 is TGTGCCAGCAGCCCGGCTGCCCGGACCTCCTACGAGCAGTACTTC.

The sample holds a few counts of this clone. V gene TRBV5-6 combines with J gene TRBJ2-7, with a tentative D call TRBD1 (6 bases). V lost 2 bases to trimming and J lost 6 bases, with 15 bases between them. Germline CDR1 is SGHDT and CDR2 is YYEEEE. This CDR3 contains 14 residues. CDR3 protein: CASSFGQRGSEQYF. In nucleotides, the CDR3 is TGTGCCAGCAGCTTCGGACAGAGAGGGAGCGAGCAGTACTTC.